Below, 27 T cell receptor beta chains from the same sample are listed, as sequenced in a study of response to subunit inactivated influenza vaccine (dated by TCRdb to 2016 to 2019). Library creation used RT-PCR. TCRdb shows the sequencer as Illumina HiSeq 2500. In-frame beta chains were kept once TCRdb had trimmed the public reads at Q25 with fastp and called clones with MiXCR. Identical CDR3 protein sequences are pooled into one entry, listed with their most common genes and DNA. Counted in this sample were 500,000 to 550,000 distinct CDR3 sequences; approximately 7.8% of them appeared once. The ten biggest clones cover approximately 14% of the sample. This specimen consisted of PBMCs from blood, obtained less than 25 months after vaccination. The receptors shown here come from a man between 50 and 75 years old who received an inactivated influenza vaccine. Donor details come from another sample of the same person, matched by shared clones.

The chain joins TRBV7-8 to TRBJ2-3, with 7 bases fitting TRBD1. V was pared by 3 bases and J by 0 bases, with 6 bases of the junction left unmatched. The CDR3 has 16 amino acids. Germline lookup yields CDR1 SGHVS and CDR2 FQNEAQ. CDR3 bases: TGTGCCAGCAGCTTCCTCGGGACAGCTAGCACAGATACGCAGTATTTT. Its protein product is CASSFLGTASTDTQYF.

This clonotype was seen ten or more times. V and J are TRBV5-1 and TRBJ2-1, with D possibly matching TRBD2 (6 bases). This CDR3 spans 12 amino acids. Deletions cut 0 bases from V and 14 bases from J, with 12 bases between. CDR1 and CDR2 from the germline V gene are SGHRS and YFSETQ. Here the CDR3 reads CASSLAGTEKFF. CDR3 bases: TGCGCCAGCAGCTTGGCCGGGACTGAAAAGTTCTTC.

Ten or more counts support this clonotype. The CDR3 nucleotides are TGTGCCAGCAGCTCCGGGACAGGGATCTACAATGAGCAGTTCTTC. This codes for CASSSGTGIYNEQFF. V gene TRBV5-5 combines with J gene TRBJ2-1; the match to TRBD1 covers 9 bases. The CDR3 is made up of 15 amino acids. CDR1 is SGHKS and CDR2 is YYEKEE in the germline V gene (reference sequence). V lost 3 bases to trimming and J lost 3 bases; unmatched junction nucleotides: 4.

The V call is TRBV29-1, the J call TRBJ2-1; possibly TRBD1 for D (6 bases). The V and J ends lost 5 bases and 8 bases respectively, with 22 bases between them. Germline CDR1 reads SQVTM; CDR2 reads ANQGSEA. This CDR3 comprises 15 residues. CDR3 loop: CSVRGTPRGAHEQFF. DNA of the CDR3: TGCAGCGTTAGAGGGACACCCCGAGGGGCGCATGAGCAGTTCTTC.

Written as DNA, the CDR3 is TGTGCCAGCAGCGCTCGACGCCGCCGCTCCTACGAGCAGTACTTC. Protein sequence: CASSARRRRSYEQYF. V usage is TRBV21-1 and J usage is TRBJ2-7. TRBV21-1 is a listed pseudogene. There are 15 residues in the CDR3.

The gene calls are TRBV5-6 and TRBJ2-5, with D hard to call. The germline V gene has CDR1 SGHDT and CDR2 YYEEEE. This CDR3 comprises 15 residues. Trimming took 0 bases from V and 0 from J, leaving 9 bases between them. As DNA, the CDR3 is TGTGCCAGCAGCTTGGAATACGGGTACCAAGAGACCCAGTACTTC. Translated: CASSLEYGYQETQYF.

This clonotype was counted between two and nine times. The V gene is TRBV28, the J gene TRBJ1-2; 11 bases fit TRBD1. Germline V gene lookup returns CDR1 MDHEN and CDR2 SYDVKM. The CDR3 is 14 amino acids. V trimming: 5 bases; J trimming: 8 bases; junction bases outside the gene matches: 7. This chain's CDR3 is CASSPPGTGGGYTF. Written as DNA, the CDR3 is TGTGCCAGCAGTCCCCCTGGGACAGGGGGAGGCTACACCTTC.

Only a few counts were recorded for this clonotype. CDR3 bases: TGTGCCAGCAGTTACCGCCTAGCGGGGGGCCCCAGCTCCTACAATGAGCAGTTCTTC. This codes for CASSYRLAGGPSSYNEQFF. The chain has TRBV6-2 or TRBV6-3 and TRBJ2-1; 11 bases map to TRBD2. This CDR3 comprises 19 residues. Germline CDR1 reads MNHEY; CDR2 reads SVGEGT. The J segment lost 0 bases and the V segment lost 2 bases, leaving 9 bases of the junction unmatched.

This clonotype was observed a few times. The genes are TRBV7-2 and TRBJ1-1; the D is unclear. The germline V gene has CDR1 SGHTA and CDR2 FQGNSA. Trimming cost V 3 bases and J 1 base, with 9 bases left between them. The CDR3 is 14 amino acids. CDR3 residues: CASSLYSQNTEAFF. DNA of the CDR3: TGTGCCAGCAGCTTGTACAGTCAGAACACTGAAGCTTTCTTT.

This clonotype was counted ten times or more. This CDR3 reads CASSFTGTGPHEQYF. The CDR3 DNA reads TGTGCCAGCAGCTTCACCGGGACAGGGCCCCACGAGCAGTACTTC. The gene calls are TRBV7-9 and TRBJ2-7; the match to TRBD1 covers 9 bases. This CDR3 is built from 15 residues. Germline trimming cut 3 bases from V and 5 bases from J; bases unmatched to any gene: 8. Germline values: CDR1 SEHNR, CDR2 FQNEAQ (reference sequence).

The table lists this clonotype with a few counts. The rearrangement links TRBV7-9 to TRBJ2-7; weak D call: TRBD1 (6 bases). This CDR3 comprises 13 residues. V lost 6 bases and J 6 bases, leaving 15 bases between the germline ends. CDR1 and CDR2 (germline): SEHNR, FQNEAQ (reference sequence). The CDR3 DNA follows: TGTGCCAGCAGTTCACTACAGGGAGTCGAGCAGTACTTC. Its protein product is CASSSLQGVEQYF.

At least ten counts were recorded for this clonotype. The chain is built from TRBV28 and TRBJ1-5; D might be TRBD1 (5 bases). This CDR3 is 15 amino acids long. V was pared by 8 bases and J by 3 bases, with 17 bases between. CDR1 and CDR2 from the germline V gene are MDHEN and SYDVKM. CDR3 protein: CASVRTGPNNQPQHF. Here the CDR3 DNA reads TGTGCCAGCGTACGAACGGGACCCAACAATCAGCCCCAGCATTTT.

This clonotype showed up just a few times. The chain uses TRBV4-2 and TRBJ1-4, with 10 bases fitting TRBD1. V lost 4 bases to trimming and J lost 6 bases; unmatched junction nucleotides: 8. Germline CDR1 and CDR2: LGHNA and YNFKEQ. This CDR3 spans 16 amino acids. CDR3 in DNA: TGTGCCAGCAGCCCGAGACAGGGGGCAGTGGATGAAAAACTGTTTTTT. Protein product: CASSPRQGAVDEKLFF.

The gene calls are TRBV5-1 and TRBJ2-5, with 9 bases that match TRBD1. This CDR3 is built from 14 residues. In germline, CDR1 is SGHRS, CDR2 YFSETQ. Trimming took 5 bases from V and 3 from J; bases not matched to a gene: 5. CDR3 nucleotides: TGCGCCAGCAGTCTTCGGACAGGGGAAGAGACCCAGTACTTC. It is translated as CASSLRTGEETQYF. Full variable domain (outside the CDR3, taken from reference TRBV5-1 and TRBJ2-5): KAGVTQTPRYLIKTRGQQVTLSCSPISGHRSVSWYQQTPGQGLQFLFEYFSETQRNKGNFPGRFSGRQFSNSRSEMNVSTLELGDSALYLCASSLRTGEETQYFGPGTRLLVL.

Only a few counts were recorded for this clonotype. This CDR3 reads CASRGLAGGSWANVLTF. The CDR3 nucleotides are TGTGCCAGCAGGGGACTAGCGGGAGGATCCTGGGCCAACGTCCTGACTTTC. This chain uses TRBV28 with TRBJ2-6, with 15 positions matching TRBD2. The junction had 5 bases not matched to a gene; V was cut back by 6 bases and J by 5 bases. This CDR3 has 17 amino acids. Germline CDR1 MDHEN, CDR2 SYDVKM. The whole variable domain, remainder taken from reference TRBV28 and TRBJ2-6, is DVKVTQSSRYLVKRTGEKVFLECVQDMDHENMFWYRQDPGLGLRLIYFSYDVKMKEKGDIPEGYSVSREKKERFSLILESASTNQTSMYLCASRGLAGGSWANVLTFGAGSRLTVL.

The rearrangement joins TRBV9 to TRBJ2-1; D is unclear. CDR1 SGDLS and CDR2 YYNGEE come from the germline V gene. The CDR3 covers 15 residues. The V gene lost 1 base and the J gene lost 4 bases, with 12 bases spanning the gap. The CDR3 protein is CASSVLLDGYNEQFF. CDR3 DNA sequence: TGTGCCAGCAGCGTATTATTGGACGGATACAATGAGCAGTTCTTC.

Many counts were recorded for this clonotype. The J gene is TRBJ2-5, the V gene TRBV4-2; D gene uncertain. The V end was cut by 0 bases, the J end by 1 base, with 9 bases between. CDR3 length: 15 amino acids. Germline CDR1 and CDR2: LGHNA and YNFKEQ. CDR3 sequence reads: CASSQDGQAQETQYF. The CDR3 nucleotides read TGTGCCAGCAGCCAAGATGGGCAGGCCCAAGAGACCCAGTACTTC.

To note about this clonotype: The junction does not match germline at one end; this may be a read error. The V and J genes are TRBV6-1 and TRBJ2-7, with 8 positions matching TRBD1. Per germline, CDR1 MNHNS and CDR2 SASEGT. This CDR3 is 14 amino acids long. CDR3: CASSKAGTGYEQYF. The CDR3 region has the DNA TGTGCCAGCAGTAAAGCCGGGACAGGATACGAGCAGTACTTC.

This chain joins TRBV4-3 and TRBJ2-7, with TRBD1 matching over 8 bases. The CDR3 runs to 15 residues. With V trimmed by 4 bases and J by 5 bases, 10 bases remained unmatched. In germline, CDR1 is LGHNA, CDR2 YSLEER. CDR3 sequence (DNA): TGCGCCAGCAGCCGAAGACAGGGGTTGATGCACGAGCAGTACTTC. It is translated as CASSRRQGLMHEQYF.

This clonotype was counted between two and nine times. V usage is TRBV6-2 or TRBV6-3 and J usage is TRBJ2-5; TRBD1 matches 7 bases. This CDR3 is built from 15 residues. V lost 1 base, J lost 1 base, and 3 bases stayed unmatched. CDR1 and CDR2 (germline): MNHEY, SVGEGT. The CDR3 DNA follows: TGTGCCAGCAGTTACTATCGGACAGGCCAAGAGACCCAGTACTTC. Residues: CASSYYRTGQETQYF.

This chain links TRBV19 with TRBJ2-3; 8 bases are shared with TRBD2. The CDR3 covers 12 residues. The junction had 11 bases not matched to a gene; V was cut back by 9 bases and J by 12 bases. The germline CDR1 and CDR2 sequences are LNHDA and SQIVND (reference sequence). Written as DNA, the CDR3 is TGTGCCAGCAGCCCCGGGACTAGGAGACAGTATTTT. Translated: CASSPGTRRQYF.

This clonotype was detected many times. The chain has TRBV12-3 or TRBV12-4 and TRBJ2-3, with 12 bases identical to TRBD2. Germline trimming cut 6 bases from V and 0 bases from J; bases unmatched to any gene: 4. The CDR3 is made up of 16 amino acids. CDR3 sequence (DNA): TGTGCCAGCAGACGAGGGACTAGCGGGAGCACAGATACGCAGTATTTT. It is translated as CASRRGTSGSTDTQYF.

This chain uses TRBV3-1 with TRBJ1-2; D gene unclear. In germline, CDR1 is LGHDT, CDR2 YNNKEL (reference sequence). Between the trimmed V and J ends, which lost 0 bases and 7 bases, there was a span of 12 bases. The CDR3 covers 14 residues. The CDR3 protein is CASSQEGFRGGYTF. CDR3 DNA sequence: TGTGCCAGCAGCCAAGAAGGTTTTCGGGGTGGCTACACCTTC.

For the CDR3, the DNA is TGTGCCAGCAGTTACTCGTGGAGTGACTACCCCTACGAGCAGTACTTC. This encodes CASSYSWSDYPYEQYF. This chain connects TRBV6-2 or TRBV6-3 to TRBJ2-7; D possibly corresponds to TRBD2 (5 bases). Germline CDR1 and CDR2: MNHEY and SVGEGT. Deletions cut 0 bases from V and 2 bases from J, with 14 bases between. The CDR3 spans 16 residues.

This clonotype was counted only a few times. V usage is TRBV6-5 and J usage is TRBJ1-1; 7 positions match TRBD1. The CDR3 has 12 amino acids. Per germline, CDR1 MNHEY and CDR2 SVGAGI. J was trimmed by 9 bases and V by 4 bases; bases with no gene match: 5. The CDR3 loop is CASSWSGGQAFF. CDR3 bases: TGTGCCAGCAGTTGGTCAGGGGGGCAAGCTTTCTTT.

This clonotype was seen many times. The chain couples TRBV28 to TRBJ2-5; 7 bases are shared with TRBD1. Germline V CDR1 and CDR2: MDHEN, SYDVKM. The J segment lost 3 bases and the V segment lost 7 bases, leaving 11 bases of the junction unmatched. The CDR3 is 15 amino acids. Here the CDR3 reads CASIRRSGGKETQYF. The CDR3 nucleotides read TGTGCCAGCATTCGTAGGTCAGGGGGTAAAGAGACCCAGTACTTC. Supplemented by reference TRBV28 and TRBJ2-5, the full variable domain reads DVKVTQSSRYLVKRTGEKVFLECVQDMDHENMFWYRQDPGLGLRLIYFSYDVKMKEKGDIPEGYSVSREKKERFSLILESASTNQTSMYLCASIRRSGGKETQYFGPGTRLLVL.

In this sample, this clonotype turned up a few times. V usage is TRBV20-1 and J usage is TRBJ2-7; weak D call: TRBD2 (5 bases). V dropped 7 bases and J dropped 4 bases, with 14 bases sitting between them. Per the germline V gene, CDR1 is DFQATT and CDR2 is SNEGSKA (reference sequence). The CDR3 loop spans 12 amino acids. The CDR3 reads CSGLPERYEQYF. CDR3 sequence (DNA): TGCAGTGGATTGCCGGAGCGGTACGAGCAGTACTTC.